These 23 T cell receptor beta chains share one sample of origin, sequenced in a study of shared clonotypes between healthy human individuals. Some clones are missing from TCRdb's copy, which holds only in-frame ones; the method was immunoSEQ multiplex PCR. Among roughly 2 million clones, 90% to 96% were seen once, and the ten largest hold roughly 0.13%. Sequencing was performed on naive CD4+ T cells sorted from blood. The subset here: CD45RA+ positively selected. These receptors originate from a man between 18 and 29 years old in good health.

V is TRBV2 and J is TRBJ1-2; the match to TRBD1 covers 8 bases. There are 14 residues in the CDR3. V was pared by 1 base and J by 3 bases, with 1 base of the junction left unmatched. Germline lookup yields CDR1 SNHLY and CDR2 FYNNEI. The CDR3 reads CASSEDRGDYGYTF. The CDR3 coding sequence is TGTGCCAGCAGTGAAGACAGGGGGGACTATGGCTACACCTTC.

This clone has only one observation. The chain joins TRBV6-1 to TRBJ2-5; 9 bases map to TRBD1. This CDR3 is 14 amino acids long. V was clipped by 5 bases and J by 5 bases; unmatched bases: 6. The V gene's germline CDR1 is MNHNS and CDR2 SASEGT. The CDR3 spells CASSLQGAWETQYF. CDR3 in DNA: TGTGCCAGCAGTCTACAGGGGGCCTGGGAGACCCAGTACTTC.

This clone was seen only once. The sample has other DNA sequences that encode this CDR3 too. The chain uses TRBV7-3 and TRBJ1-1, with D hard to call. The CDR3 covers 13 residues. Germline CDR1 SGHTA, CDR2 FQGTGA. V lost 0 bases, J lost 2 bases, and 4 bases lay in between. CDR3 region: CASSLTVNTEAFF. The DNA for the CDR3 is TGTGCCAGCAGCTTAACGGTCAACACTGAAGCTTTCTTT.

CDR3 nucleotide sequence: TGTGCCAGCAGTTTATCGGGGCGCCCAGGGGGCGAGCAGTACTTC. Translated: CASSLSGRPGGEQYF. The chain couples TRBV28 to TRBJ2-7, with TRBD1 identical over 7 bases. V was pared by 1 base and J by 6 bases, with 9 bases of the junction left unmatched. This CDR3 contains 15 residues. Germline V gene sequence: CDR1 MDHEN, CDR2 SYDVKM.

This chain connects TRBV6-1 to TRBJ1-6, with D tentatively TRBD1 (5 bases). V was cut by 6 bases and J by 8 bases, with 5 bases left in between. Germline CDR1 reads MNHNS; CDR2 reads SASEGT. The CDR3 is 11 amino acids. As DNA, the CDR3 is TGTGCCAGCAGAGGGGATTCACCCCTCCACTTT. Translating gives CASRGDSPLHF.

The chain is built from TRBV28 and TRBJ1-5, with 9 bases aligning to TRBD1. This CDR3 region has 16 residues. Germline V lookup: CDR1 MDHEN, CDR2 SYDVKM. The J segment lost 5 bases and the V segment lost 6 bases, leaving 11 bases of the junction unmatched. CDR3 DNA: TGTGCCAGCAGGAGCGGACAGGGGATCGGGGATCAGCCCCAGCATTTT. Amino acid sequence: CASRSGQGIGDQPQHF.

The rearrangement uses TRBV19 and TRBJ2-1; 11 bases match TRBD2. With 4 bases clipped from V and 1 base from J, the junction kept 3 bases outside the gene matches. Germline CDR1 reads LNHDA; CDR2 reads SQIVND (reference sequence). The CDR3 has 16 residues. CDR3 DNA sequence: TGTGCCAGTAGTAGGGGACTAGCGGAGTCCTACAATGAGCAGTTCTTC. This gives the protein CASSRGLAESYNEQFF.

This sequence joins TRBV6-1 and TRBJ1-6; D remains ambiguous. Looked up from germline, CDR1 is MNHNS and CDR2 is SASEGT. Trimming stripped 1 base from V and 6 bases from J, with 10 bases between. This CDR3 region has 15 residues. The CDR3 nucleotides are TGTGCCAGCAGTGAAGGAAGTCGGATTAATTCACCCCTCCACTTT. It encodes CASSEGSRINSPLHF.

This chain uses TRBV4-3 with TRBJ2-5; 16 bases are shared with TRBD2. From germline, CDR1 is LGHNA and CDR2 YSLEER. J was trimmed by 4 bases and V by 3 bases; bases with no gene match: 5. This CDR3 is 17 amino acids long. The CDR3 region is CASSQGLAGGPGETQYF. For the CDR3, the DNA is TGCGCCAGCAGCCAGGGACTAGCGGGAGGGCCAGGAGAGACCCAGTACTTC.

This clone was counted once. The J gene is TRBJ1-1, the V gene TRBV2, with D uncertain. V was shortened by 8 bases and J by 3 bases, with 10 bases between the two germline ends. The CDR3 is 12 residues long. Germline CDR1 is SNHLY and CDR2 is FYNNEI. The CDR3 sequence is CASGLEHTEAFF. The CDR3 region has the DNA TGTGCCAGCGGGCTGGAGCACACTGAAGCTTTCTTT.

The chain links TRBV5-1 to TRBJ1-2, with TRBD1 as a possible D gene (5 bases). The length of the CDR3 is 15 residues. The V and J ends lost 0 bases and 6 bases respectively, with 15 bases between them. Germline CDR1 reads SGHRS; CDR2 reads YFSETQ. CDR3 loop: CASSLASSGRNGYTF. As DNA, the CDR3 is TGCGCCAGCAGCTTGGCGAGTTCAGGGCGGAATGGCTACACCTTC.

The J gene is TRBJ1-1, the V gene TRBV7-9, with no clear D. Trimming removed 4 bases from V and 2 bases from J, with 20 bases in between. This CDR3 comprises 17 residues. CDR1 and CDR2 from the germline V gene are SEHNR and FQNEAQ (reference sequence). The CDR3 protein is CASSSPKDGGTNTEAFF. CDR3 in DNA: TGTGCCAGCAGCTCACCAAAGGACGGAGGTACCAACACTGAAGCTTTCTTT.

The CDR3 DNA follows: TGCGCCAGCAGCGTCCGACAGGGGCCGAACACCGGGGAGCTGTTTTTT. Residues: CASSVRQGPNTGELFF. The chain links TRBV4-1 to TRBJ2-2; 8 nucleotides line up with TRBD1. CDR3 length: 16 amino acids. The J segment lost 0 bases and the V segment lost 5 bases, leaving 5 bases of the junction unmatched. CDR1 is MGHRA, CDR2 YSYEKL, per germline.

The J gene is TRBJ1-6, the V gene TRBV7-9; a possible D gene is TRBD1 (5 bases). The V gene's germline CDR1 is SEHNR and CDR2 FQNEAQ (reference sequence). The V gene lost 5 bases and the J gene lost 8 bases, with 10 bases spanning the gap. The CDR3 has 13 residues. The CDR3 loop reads CASSPGGDSPLHF. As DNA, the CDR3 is TGTGCCAGCAGCCCGGGGGGGGATTCACCCCTCCACTTT.

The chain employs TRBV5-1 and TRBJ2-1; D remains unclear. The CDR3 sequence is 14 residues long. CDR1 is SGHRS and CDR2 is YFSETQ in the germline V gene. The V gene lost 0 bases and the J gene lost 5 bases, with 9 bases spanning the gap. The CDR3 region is CASSLDSRNNEQFF. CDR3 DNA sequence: TGCGCCAGCAGCTTGGACTCTAGAAACAATGAGCAGTTCTTC.

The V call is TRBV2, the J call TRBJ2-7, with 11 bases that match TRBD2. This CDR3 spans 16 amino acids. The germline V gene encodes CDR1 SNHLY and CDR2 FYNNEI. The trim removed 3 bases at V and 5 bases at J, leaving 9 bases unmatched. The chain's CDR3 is CASSDRIAGGPDEQYF. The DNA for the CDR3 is TGTGCCAGCAGTGATCGGATAGCGGGAGGGCCTGACGAGCAGTACTTC. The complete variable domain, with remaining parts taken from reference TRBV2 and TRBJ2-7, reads EPEVTQTPSHQVTQMGQEVILRCVPISNHLYFYWYRQILGQKVEFLVSFYNNEISEKSEIFDDQFSVERPDGSNFTLKIRSTKLEDSAMYFCASSDRIAGGPDEQYFGPGTRLTVT.

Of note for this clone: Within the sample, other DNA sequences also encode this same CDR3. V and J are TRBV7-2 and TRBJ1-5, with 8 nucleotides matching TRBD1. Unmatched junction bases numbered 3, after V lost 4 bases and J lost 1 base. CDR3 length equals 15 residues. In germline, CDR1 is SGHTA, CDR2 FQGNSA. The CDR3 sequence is CASSSDRGSNQPQHF. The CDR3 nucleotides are TGTGCCAGCAGCTCCGACAGGGGAAGCAATCAGCCCCAGCATTTT.

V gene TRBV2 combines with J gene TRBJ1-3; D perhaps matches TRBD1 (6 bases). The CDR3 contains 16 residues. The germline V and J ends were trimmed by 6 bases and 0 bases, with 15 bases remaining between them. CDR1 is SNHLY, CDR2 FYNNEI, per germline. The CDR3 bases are TGTGCCAGCAGCAGGACAGCATCGAGCTCTGGAAACACCATATATTTT. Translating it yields CASSRTASSSGNTIYF. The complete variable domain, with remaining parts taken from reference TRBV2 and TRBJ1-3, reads EPEVTQTPSHQVTQMGQEVILRCVPISNHLYFYWYRQILGQKVEFLVSFYNNEISEKSEIFDDQFSVERPDGSNFTLKIRSTKLEDSAMYFCASSRTASSSGNTIYFGEGSWLTVV.

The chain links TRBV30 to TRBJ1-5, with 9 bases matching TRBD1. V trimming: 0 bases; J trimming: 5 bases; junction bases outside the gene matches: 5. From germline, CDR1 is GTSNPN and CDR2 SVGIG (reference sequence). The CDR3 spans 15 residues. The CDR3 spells CAWSVIGTGYQPQHF. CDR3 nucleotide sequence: TGTGCCTGGAGTGTTATCGGGACAGGGTATCAGCCCCAGCATTTT.

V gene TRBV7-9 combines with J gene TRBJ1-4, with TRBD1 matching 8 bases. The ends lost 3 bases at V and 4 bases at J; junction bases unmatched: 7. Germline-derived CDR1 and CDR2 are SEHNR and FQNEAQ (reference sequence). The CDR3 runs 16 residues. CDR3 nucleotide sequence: TGTGCCAGCAGCTTGTACCTGGACAGGGTTAATGAAAAACTGTTTTTT. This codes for CASSLYLDRVNEKLFF. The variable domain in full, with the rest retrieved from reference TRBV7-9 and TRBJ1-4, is DTGVSQNPRHKITKRGQNVTFRCDPISEHNRLYWYRQTLGQGPEFLTYFQNEAQLEKSRLLSDRFSAERPKGSFSTLEIQRTEQGDSAMYLCASSLYLDRVNEKLFFGSGTQLSVL.

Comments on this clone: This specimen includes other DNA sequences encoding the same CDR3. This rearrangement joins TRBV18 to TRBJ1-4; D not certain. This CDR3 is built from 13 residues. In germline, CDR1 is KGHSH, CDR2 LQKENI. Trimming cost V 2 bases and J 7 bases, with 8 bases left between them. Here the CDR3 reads CASSPGLGEKLFF. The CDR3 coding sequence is TGTGCCAGCTCACCAGGGTTAGGTGAAAAACTGTTTTTT.

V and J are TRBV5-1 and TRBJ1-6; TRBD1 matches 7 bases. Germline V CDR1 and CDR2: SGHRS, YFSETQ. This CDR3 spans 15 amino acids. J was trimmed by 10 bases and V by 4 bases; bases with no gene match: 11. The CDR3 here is CASSAGQIFASPLHF. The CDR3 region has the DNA TGCGCCAGCAGCGCGGGACAGATTTTTGCCTCACCCCTCCACTTT.

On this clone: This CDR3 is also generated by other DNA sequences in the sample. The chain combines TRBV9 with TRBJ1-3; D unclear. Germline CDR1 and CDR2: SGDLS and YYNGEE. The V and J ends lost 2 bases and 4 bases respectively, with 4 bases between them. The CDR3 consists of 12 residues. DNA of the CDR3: TGTGCCAGCAGCGTGGAAGGAAACACCATATATTTT. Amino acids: CASSVEGNTIYF.